The clone carrying this T cell receptor (beta chain) was counted at least ten times. Its matching antigen is unknown. The CDR3 has 14 amino acids. The V end was cut by 9 bases, the J end by 7 bases, with 16 bases between. Germline CDR1 and CDR2: MDHEN and SYDVKM. This entry comes from a study of early T cells in non-severe SARS-CoV-2 infection. Study context: The input, bulk RNA from unsorted whole blood, was sequenced, and chains were unpaired. Study observations and caveats: The matching step, a VDJdb search, favored anti-spike CD8 responses and missed private and CD4 specificities.

Molecules of cDNA were individually given unique molecular identifiers that were attached to them. TCRdb redid the calling of the 5' RACE reads with MiXCR, one entry per CDR3 protein. The table lists more than 25,000 distinct CDR3 sequences, 5.7% of them singletons. The TCR comes from an adult who was a healthcare worker with PCR-confirmed SARS-CoV-2 infection or an uninfected control (not recorded which). The J gene is TRBJ1-6, the V gene TRBV28, with TRBD1 as a possible D gene (5 bases). Sequencing was done on a sample of whole blood. CDR3 nucleotide sequence: TGTGCCAGTCAGGTTGGGGGTGGCAATTCACCCCTCCACTTT. It is translated as CASQVGGGNSPLHF.